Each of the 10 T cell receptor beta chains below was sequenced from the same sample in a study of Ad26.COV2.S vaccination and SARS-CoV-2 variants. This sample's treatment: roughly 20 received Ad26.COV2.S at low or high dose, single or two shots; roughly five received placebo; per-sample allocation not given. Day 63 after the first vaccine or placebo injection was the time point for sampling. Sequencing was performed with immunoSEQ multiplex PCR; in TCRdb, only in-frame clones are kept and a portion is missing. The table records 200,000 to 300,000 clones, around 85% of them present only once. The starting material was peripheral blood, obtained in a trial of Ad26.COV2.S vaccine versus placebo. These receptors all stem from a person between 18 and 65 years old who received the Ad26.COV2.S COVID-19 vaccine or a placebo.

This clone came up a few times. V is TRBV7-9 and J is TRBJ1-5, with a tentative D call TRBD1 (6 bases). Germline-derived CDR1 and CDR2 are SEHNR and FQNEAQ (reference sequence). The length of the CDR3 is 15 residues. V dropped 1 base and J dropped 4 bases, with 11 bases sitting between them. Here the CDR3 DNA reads TGTGCCAGCAGCTTAGGGGGGGCAGGAAATCAGCCCCAGCATTTT. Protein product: CASSLGGAGNQPQHF.

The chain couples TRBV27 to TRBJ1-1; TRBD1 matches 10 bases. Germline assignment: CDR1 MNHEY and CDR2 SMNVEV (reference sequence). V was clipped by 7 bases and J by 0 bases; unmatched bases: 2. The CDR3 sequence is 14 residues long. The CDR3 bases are TGTGCCAGCAAGGGACAGGGGTTGAACACTGAAGCTTTCTTT. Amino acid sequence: CASKGQGLNTEAFF.

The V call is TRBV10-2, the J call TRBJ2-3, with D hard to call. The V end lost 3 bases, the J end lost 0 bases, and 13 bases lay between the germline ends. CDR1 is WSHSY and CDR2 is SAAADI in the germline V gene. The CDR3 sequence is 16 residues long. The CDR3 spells CASSDQNPSSTDTQYF. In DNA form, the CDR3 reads TGCGCCAGCAGTGACCAAAACCCATCTAGCACAGATACGCAGTATTTT.

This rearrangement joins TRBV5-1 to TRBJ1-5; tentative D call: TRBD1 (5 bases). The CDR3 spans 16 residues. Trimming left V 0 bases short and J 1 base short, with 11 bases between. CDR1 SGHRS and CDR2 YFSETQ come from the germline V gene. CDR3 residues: CASSLGGGQSNQPQHF. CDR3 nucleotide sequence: TGCGCCAGCAGCTTGGGTGGGGGTCAAAGCAATCAGCCCCAGCATTTT.

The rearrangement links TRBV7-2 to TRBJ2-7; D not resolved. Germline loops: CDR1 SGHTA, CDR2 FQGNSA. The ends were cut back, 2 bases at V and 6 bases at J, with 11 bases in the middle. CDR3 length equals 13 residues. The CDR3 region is CASSLKRAGEQYF. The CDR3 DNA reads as TGTGCCAGCAGCTTAAAAAGGGCCGGCGAGCAGTACTTC. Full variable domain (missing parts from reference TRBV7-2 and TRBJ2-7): GAGVSQSPSNKVTEKGKDVELRCDPISGHTALYWYRQSLGQGLEFLIYFQGNSAPDKSGLPSDRFSAERTGGSVSTLTIQRTQQEDSAVYLCASSLKRAGEQYFGPGTRLTVT.

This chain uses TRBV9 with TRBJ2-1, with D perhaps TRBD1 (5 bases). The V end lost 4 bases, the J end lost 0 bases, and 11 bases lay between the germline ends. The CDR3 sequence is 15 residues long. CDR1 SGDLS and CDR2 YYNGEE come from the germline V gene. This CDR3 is CASSLDTHSYNEQFF. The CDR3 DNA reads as TGTGCCAGCAGCTTGGACACCCACTCCTACAATGAGCAGTTCTTC.

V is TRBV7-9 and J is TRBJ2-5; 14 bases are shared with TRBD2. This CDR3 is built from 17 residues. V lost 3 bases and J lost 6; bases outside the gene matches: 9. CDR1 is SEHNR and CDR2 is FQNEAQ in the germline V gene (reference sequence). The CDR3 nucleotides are TGTGCCAGCAGCTTTATTCCGGGACTAGCGGGGGCGCAGACCCAGTACTTC. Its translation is CASSFIPGLAGAQTQYF.

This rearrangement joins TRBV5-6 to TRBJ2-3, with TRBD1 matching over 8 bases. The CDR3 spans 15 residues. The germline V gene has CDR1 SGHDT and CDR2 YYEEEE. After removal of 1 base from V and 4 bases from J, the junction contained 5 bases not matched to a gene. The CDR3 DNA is TGTGCCAGCAGCTTGTTTACCAGGGGGCCAGATACGCAGTATTTT. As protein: CASSLFTRGPDTQYF.

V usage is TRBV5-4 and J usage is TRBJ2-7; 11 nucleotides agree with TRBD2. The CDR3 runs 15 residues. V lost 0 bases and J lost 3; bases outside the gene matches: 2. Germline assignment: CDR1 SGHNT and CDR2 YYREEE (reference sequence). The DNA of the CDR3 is TGTGCCAGCAGCTTGGCTACTAGCGGGGGCTACGAGCAGTACTTC. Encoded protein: CASSLATSGGYEQYF.

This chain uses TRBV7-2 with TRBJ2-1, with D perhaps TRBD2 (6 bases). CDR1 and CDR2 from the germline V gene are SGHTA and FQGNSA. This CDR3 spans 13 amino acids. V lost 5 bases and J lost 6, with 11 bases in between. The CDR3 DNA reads TGTGCCAGCAGCCTACTAGCCCGCAATGAGCAGTTCTTC. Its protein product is CASSLLARNEQFF.